A selection of T cell receptor beta chains follows, all from one sample in a study of CD8 T cells in ankylosing spondylitis. TCRdb reprocessed the 5' RACE reads with MiXCR, giving one entry per CDR3 protein. The sample includes around 770,000 distinct CDR3 sequences, 10% to 15% of them seen just once. The sequencing input was blood, either unsorted or a sorted T cell fraction (not recorded which). These receptors were obtained from a male donor with ankylosing spondylitis. The CDR3 runs from the conserved cysteine through the conserved F or W. The D gene is left open where the match is weak. Clone sizes are given selectively: once, few, many, or a class where the clone is expanded.

DNA: TGTGCCAGCAGCCAGCAGGTCGGGGTTGCGCAGTATTTT; CDR3: CASSQQVGVAQYF; D: .; size: few; J: TRBJ2-3; V: TRBV3-1
DNA: TGCAGTGCCATTCTAACAGGGATCGACTATGGCTACACCTTC; CDR3: CSAILTGIDYGYTF; D: .; size: .; J: TRBJ1-2; V: TRBV20-1
DNA: TGCGCCAGCAGTGAGAATATGGGGGCCGGGGAGCTGTTTTTT; CDR3: CASSENMGAGELFF; D: .; size: .; J: TRBJ2-2; V: TRBV10-1
DNA: TGTGCTAGTGGCCGGGACATCCAAGAGACCCAGTACTTC; CDR3: CASGRDIQETQYF; D: .; size: .; J: TRBJ2-5; V: TRBV12-5
DNA: TGTGCCAGCAGCTTAATCCCTAGCGGATCCGAAGGGACCGGGGAGCTGTTTTTT; CDR3: CASSLIPSGSEGTGELFF; D: TRBD2; size: .; J: TRBJ2-2; V: TRBV7-6
DNA: TGTGCCAGCAGCCAAGAGTTAGCTAGCGGGCGCACAGATACGCAGTATTTT; CDR3: CASSQELASGRTDTQYF; D: TRBD2; size: few; J: TRBJ2-3; V: TRBV4-2
DNA: TGTGCCAGCAGTAAGGAGCGGGGGGCATACTTGAATACGCAGTATTTT; CDR3: CASSKERGAYLNTQYF; D: TRBD2; size: .; J: TRBJ2-3; V: TRBV3-1
DNA: TGTGCCAGCAGCCCGGGACAGGGGGGCACTGAAGCTTTCTTT; CDR3: CASSPGQGGTEAFF; D: TRBD1; size: many; J: TRBJ1-1; V: TRBV18
DNA: TGTGCCAGCAGTTCCGGGACAGGGGCCGGCACAGATACGCAGTATTTT; CDR3: CASSSGTGAGTDTQYF; D: TRBD1; size: .; J: TRBJ2-3; V: TRBV28
DNA: TGTGCCAGCAGTGAAGACGTGACAGATCGCGAACAAGAGACCCAGTACTTC; CDR3: CASSEDVTDREQETQYF; D: .; size: .; J: TRBJ2-5; V: TRBV6-1
DNA: TGTGCCAGCAGCCCCGATCTAGCGGGGGGGGGTCAGGCGCAGTATTTT; CDR3: CASSPDLAGGGQAQYF; D: TRBD2; size: .; J: TRBJ2-3; V: TRBV7-8
DNA: TGTGCCAGCATCCTACGGGCGGGAGTATCCCACGAGCAGTACTTC; CDR3: CASILRAGVSHEQYF; D: TRBD2; size: few; J: TRBJ2-7; V: TRBV6-1
DNA: TGCAGCCCCCAGGGAGGGGCGGGAGCCTACGAGCAGTACTTC; CDR3: CSPQGGAGAYEQYF; D: TRBD2; size: few; J: TRBJ2-7; V: TRBV20-1
DNA: TGTGCCACCAGCACTCGAACTTACCGGGACAGGGGGCTTCGTGGCTACACCTTC; CDR3: CATSTRTYRDRGLRGYTF; D: TRBD1; size: many; J: TRBJ1-2; V: TRBV15
DNA: TGCAGTGTCTCTAGATTCGGGCAGGGCACAGATACGCAGTATTTT; CDR3: CSVSRFGQGTDTQYF; D: .; size: .; J: TRBJ2-3; V: TRBV20-1
DNA: TGTGCCAGCAGCCCAGGCCGACTAGCGGGGAGTAATGAGCAGTTCTTC; CDR3: CASSPGRLAGSNEQFF; D: TRBD2; size: .; J: TRBJ2-1; V: TRBV7-8
DNA: TGCGCCAGCAGCCAATCCAACTACCGGGTTCCAACAGATACGCAGTATTTT; CDR3: CASSQSNYRVPTDTQYF; D: .; size: .; J: TRBJ2-3; V: TRBV4-1
DNA: TGTGCCAGCAGCCAAGGTGGGGGCGGACAGGGAGATTTCGAGCAGTACTTC; CDR3: CASSQGGGGQGDFEQYF; D: TRBD1; size: few; J: TRBJ2-7; V: TRBV4-2
DNA: TGTGCCAGCAGCCTGCAATCGACAGGGTTCACCGGGGAGCTGTTTTTT; CDR3: CASSLQSTGFTGELFF; D: TRBD1; size: .; J: TRBJ2-2; V: TRBV7-2
DNA: TGCAGTGCTAGAGCCTGGCGGGCCAGCTCCTACGAGCAGTACTTC; CDR3: CSARAWRASSYEQYF; D: .; size: many; J: TRBJ2-7; V: TRBV20-1
DNA: TGCGCCAGCAGCTATACAAGGACGAATGAGCAGTTCTTC; CDR3: CASSYTRTNEQFF; D: .; size: many; J: TRBJ2-1; V: TRBV5-1
DNA: TGTGCCAGCAGCGTAGGATGGGACAGCTATGGCTACACCTTC; CDR3: CASSVGWDSYGYTF; D: TRBD1; size: many; J: TRBJ1-2; V: TRBV9
DNA: TGCAGTGCTAACGGTGCGGACAGGGGGTACAATGAGCAGTTCTTC; CDR3: CSANGADRGYNEQFF; D: TRBD1; size: few; J: TRBJ2-1; V: TRBV20-1
DNA: TGTGCCAGCACGGGGGCGAGCACCGGGGAGCTGTTTTTT; CDR3: CASTGASTGELFF; D: .; size: .; J: TRBJ2-2; V: TRBV6-1
DNA: TGTGCCAGCAGTTTAAAGGAAAGTACTGAAGCTTTCTTT; CDR3: CASSLKESTEAFF; D: .; size: many; J: TRBJ1-1; V: TRBV12-3/TRBV12-4
DNA: TGCAGTGCAACAAAAGAGCGGGAGGGCGAGACCCAGTACTTC; CDR3: CSATKEREGETQYF; D: TRBD2; size: .; J: TRBJ2-5; V: TRBV20-1
DNA: TGCAGCGTTGGACTCAGCACAGATACGCAGTATTTT; CDR3: CSVGLSTDTQYF; D: .; size: many; J: TRBJ2-3; V: TRBV29-1
DNA: TGCAGTGCTAGAGGTCTAGGGACAGGGGGAGAGCAGTACTTC; CDR3: CSARGLGTGGEQYF; D: TRBD1; size: .; J: TRBJ2-7; V: TRBV20-1
DNA: TGTGCCTCGAGGGACAGAGCTAATGGCTACACCTTC; CDR3: CASRDRANGYTF; D: TRBD1; size: few; J: TRBJ1-2; V: TRBV7-9
DNA: TGTGCCAGCAGCAACTCCTGGGACAGGGGTAGCGGCTACACCTTC; CDR3: CASSNSWDRGSGYTF; D: TRBD1; size: few; J: TRBJ1-2; V: TRBV28
DNA: TGTGCCAGCTCACCAGGAGGCGGAAATGAGCAGTTCTTC; CDR3: CASSPGGGNEQFF; D: .; size: once; J: TRBJ2-1; V: TRBV18
DNA: TGTGCCAGCAGCTTAGACGTCCTGGCCGGGGAGCTGTTTTTT; CDR3: CASSLDVLAGELFF; D: .; size: few; J: TRBJ2-2; V: TRBV7-6
DNA: TGTGCCAGCAGTCGGGACTTTTACCAAGAGACCCAGTACTTC; CDR3: CASSRDFYQETQYF; D: .; size: few; J: TRBJ2-5; V: TRBV6-2/TRBV6-3
DNA: TGTGCCATCAGTACGACAGATACGCAGTATTTT; CDR3: CAISTTDTQYF; D: .; size: .; J: TRBJ2-3; V: TRBV10-3
DNA: TGTGCCAGCAGCCCCGATACCCCATCAACTAATGAAAAACTGTTTTTT; CDR3: CASSPDTPSTNEKLFF; D: .; size: few; J: TRBJ1-4; V: TRBV7-2
DNA: TGTGCCAGCAGCCAGCCCCCAAGGGGGGGCCCCTACAATGAGCAGTTCTTC; CDR3: CASSQPPRGGPYNEQFF; D: .; size: many; J: TRBJ2-1; V: TRBV4-2
DNA: TGTGCCAGCAGTGAAGACGTGGACGGAAACACTGAAGCTTTCTTT; CDR3: CASSEDVDGNTEAFF; D: .; size: few; J: TRBJ1-1; V: TRBV6-1
DNA: TGTGCCAGCAGTTACGGAGGGCCCTCCTACGAGCAGTACTTC; CDR3: CASSYGGPSYEQYF; D: .; size: .; J: TRBJ2-7; V: TRBV6-2/TRBV6-3
DNA: TGTGCCAGCAGTCCAGGTTTGAGCTGGAACACCGGGGAGCTGTTTTTT; CDR3: CASSPGLSWNTGELFF; D: .; size: few; J: TRBJ2-2; V: TRBV28
DNA: TGCAGTGCTCCCCTGGTTTACAGCGGGGGGGCTTTCTTT; CDR3: CSAPLVYSGGAFF; D: .; size: .; J: TRBJ1-1; V: TRBV20-1
DNA: TGCGCCAGCAGCCAAGGGCTGGCAAATGAGCAGTTCTTC; CDR3: CASSQGLANEQFF; D: .; size: few; J: TRBJ2-1; V: TRBV4-3
DNA: TGCAGTGCTAGAGCCCGGACTAGCGGGGCGGGAGATACGCAGTATTTT; CDR3: CSARARTSGAGDTQYF; D: TRBD2; size: .; J: TRBJ2-3; V: TRBV20-1
DNA: TGCGCCAGCAGGATCGGACAAGAGCAAGAGACCCAGTACTTC; CDR3: CASRIGQEQETQYF; D: .; size: few; J: TRBJ2-5; V: TRBV5-1
DNA: TGTGCCATCAGCCCGGGACAGGGAATACTCGAGCAGTGCTTC; CDR3: CAISPGQGILEQCF; D: TRBD1; size: few; J: TRBJ2-7; V: TRBV10-3
DNA: TGTGCCAGCAGTTTGGGCAACGGGTACTACGAGCAGTACTTC; CDR3: CASSLGNGYYEQYF; D: .; size: many; J: TRBJ2-7; V: TRBV12-3/TRBV12-4
DNA: TGTGCCAGTCCTCCTGGGGGAGGGCCTTACAATGAGCAGTTCTTC; CDR3: CASPPGGGPYNEQFF; D: TRBD2; size: few; J: TRBJ2-1; V: TRBV7-9
DNA: TGTGCCAGCAGTTTTGGACAGCGTAACTATGGCTACACCTTC; CDR3: CASSFGQRNYGYTF; D: .; size: few; J: TRBJ1-2; V: TRBV12-3/TRBV12-4
DNA: TGTGCCAGCAGTTTCCCCTTGGGACAGGGGTCCAATTCACCCCTCCACTTT; CDR3: CASSFPLGQGSNSPLHF; D: TRBD1; size: .; J: TRBJ1-6; V: TRBV6-5
DNA: TGTGCCACCAGTAAAGGGGGCACCTCTGGGGCCAACGTCCTGACTTTC; CDR3: CATSKGGTSGANVLTF; D: TRBD1; size: few; J: TRBJ2-6; V: TRBV24-1
DNA: TGCGCCAGCAGCCAAGAGGCTAGCGGGTACACCGGGGAGCTGTTTTTT; CDR3: CASSQEASGYTGELFF; D: TRBD2; size: many; J: TRBJ2-2; V: TRBV4-3